This T cell receptor beta chain is from a study of cytomegalovirus exposure and HLA in healthy donors. Study-level findings and limits: In the 120 or so validation repertoires, about 94% of cluster scores exceeded 0, per a later analysis. In vitro work confirmed that a few CMV-associated chains recognize CMV antigens. Overall, about 160 TCR beta chains were annotated as cytomegalovirus-associated.

This clone was seen a handful of times. The antigen remains unidentified. An approximately 120-subject validation cohort, separate from the approximately 610-subject first cohort, supplied the donors. Data came from immunoSEQ multiplex PCR; TCRdb stores just in-frame clones and leaves some out. The table has roughly 230,000 clones, 80% to 95% seen once. The V gene's germline CDR1 is LGHNA and CDR2 YNFKEQ. The V gene end was trimmed by 3 bases and the J gene end by 4 bases; junction bases not matched to a gene: 6. CDR3 length: 15 residues. The sequence was obtained from a woman between 25 and 40 years old in good health and CMV-seronegative. V usage is TRBV4-2 and J usage is TRBJ1-5; TRBD1 agrees at 7 bases. The sequenced sample consisted of PBMCs. As DNA, the CDR3 is TGTGCCAGCAGCCACGGGACAGAAAGTAATCAGCCCCAGCATTTT. Its protein is CASSHGTESNQPQHF.